This TCR beta chain was sequenced in a study of cytomegalovirus exposure and HLA in healthy donors. Study-wide background: Of all 400 or so donors who were genotyped, 75% to 90% belonged to the Caucasian-associated ancestry cluster.

About this clone itself: Its antigen remains unknown.

This CDR3 is built from 16 residues. The germline V and J ends were trimmed by 3 bases and 7 bases, with 18 bases remaining between them. CDR1 and CDR2 (germline): LNHDA, SQIVND (reference sequence). The PCR was carried out with 60 Vbeta primers and 13 Jbeta primers. The data were produced by immunoSEQ multiplex PCR, yet TCRdb's version contains in-frame clones alone and is incomplete. Of 60,000 to 70,000 clones listed, more than 65% are singletons. General study points: Later findings reportedly placed an Asian-associated ancestry cluster below the 666-donor mean for N-insertions. The authors listed 150 or so TCR beta chains as cytomegalovirus-associated.

This receptor was taken from a woman aged 25 to 39 in good health and CMV-seronegative. The chain has TRBV19 and TRBJ1-4, with D maybe TRBD1 (5 bases). Sequences were obtained from PBMCs. Here the CDR3 reads CASSILGGKPGEKLFF. The CDR3 DNA is TGTGCCAGTAGTATTTTGGGGGGGAAACCAGGTGAAAAACTGTTTTTT.